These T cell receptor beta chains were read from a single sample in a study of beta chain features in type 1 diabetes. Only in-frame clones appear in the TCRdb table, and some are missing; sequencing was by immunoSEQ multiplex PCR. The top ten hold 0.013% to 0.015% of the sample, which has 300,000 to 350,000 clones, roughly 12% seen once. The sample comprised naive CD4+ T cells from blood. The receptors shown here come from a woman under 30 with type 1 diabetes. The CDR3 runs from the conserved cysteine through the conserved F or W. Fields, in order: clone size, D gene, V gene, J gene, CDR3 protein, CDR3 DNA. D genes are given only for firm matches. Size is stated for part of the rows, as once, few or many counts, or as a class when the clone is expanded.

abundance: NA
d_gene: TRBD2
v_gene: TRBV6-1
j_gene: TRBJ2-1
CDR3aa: CASSDGYIGTSGSNEQFF
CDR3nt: TGTGCCAGCAGTGACGGGTATATTGGGACTAGCGGGAGCAATGAGCAGTTCTTC

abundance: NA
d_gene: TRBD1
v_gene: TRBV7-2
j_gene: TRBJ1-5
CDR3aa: CASSSGQGTSNQPQHF
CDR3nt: TGTGCCAGCAGTTCTGGACAGGGAACGAGCAATCAGCCCCAGCATTTT

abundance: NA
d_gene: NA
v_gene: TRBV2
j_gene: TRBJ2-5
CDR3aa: CASSEAGGGEETQYF
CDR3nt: TGTGCCAGCAGTGAAGCGGGAGGAGGGGAAGAGACCCAGTACTTC

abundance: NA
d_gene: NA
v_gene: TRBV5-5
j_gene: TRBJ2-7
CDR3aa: CASSLPLPSVREQYF
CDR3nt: TGTGCCAGCAGCTTACCCCTCCCCTCGGTACGGGAGCAGTACTTC

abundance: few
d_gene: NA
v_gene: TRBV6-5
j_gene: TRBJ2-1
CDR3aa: CASSSTLSYNEQFF
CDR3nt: TGTGCCAGCAGTTCTACGTTATCCTACAATGAGCAGTTCTTC

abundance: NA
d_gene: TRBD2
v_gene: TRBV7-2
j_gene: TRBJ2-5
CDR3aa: CASSPGLNSPETQYF
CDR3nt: TGTGCCAGCAGCCCGGGACTAAACAGCCCAGAGACCCAGTACTTC

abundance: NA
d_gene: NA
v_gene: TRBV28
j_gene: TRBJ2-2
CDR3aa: CASSDPRGRSSGELFF
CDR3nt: TGTGCCAGCAGTGACCCCAGGGGCAGATCGTCCGGGGAGCTGTTTTTT

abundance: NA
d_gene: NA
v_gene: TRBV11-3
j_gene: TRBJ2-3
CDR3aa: CASSLRSTDTQYF
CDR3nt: TGTGCCAGCAGCTTGAGAAGCACAGATACGCAGTATTTT

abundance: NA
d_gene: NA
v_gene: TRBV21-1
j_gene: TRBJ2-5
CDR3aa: CAGRRAQETQYF
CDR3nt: TGTGCCGGAAGGAGAGCTCAAGAGACCCAGTACTTC

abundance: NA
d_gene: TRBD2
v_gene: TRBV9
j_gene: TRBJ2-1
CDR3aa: CASSSRLAGVGNEQFF
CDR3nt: TGTGCCAGCAGCTCCAGGCTAGCGGGAGTGGGTAATGAGCAGTTCTTC

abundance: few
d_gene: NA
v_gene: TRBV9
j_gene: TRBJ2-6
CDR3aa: CASSVVASGANVLTF
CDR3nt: TGTGCCAGCAGCGTAGTGGCCTCTGGGGCCAACGTCCTGACTTTC

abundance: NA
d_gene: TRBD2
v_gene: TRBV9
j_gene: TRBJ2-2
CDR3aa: CASSVGQKRENGELFF
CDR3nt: TGTGCCAGCAGCGTAGGTCAAAAGCGGGAGAACGGGGAGCTGTTTTTT

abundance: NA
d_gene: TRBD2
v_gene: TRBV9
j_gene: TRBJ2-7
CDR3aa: CASSVGSGRFYEQYF
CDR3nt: TGTGCCAGCAGCGTCGGCAGCGGGAGGTTCTACGAGCAGTACTTC

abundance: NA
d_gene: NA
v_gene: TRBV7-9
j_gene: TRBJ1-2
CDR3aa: CASTPAGLGYTF
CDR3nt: TGTGCCAGCACCCCTGCAGGGCTAGGCTACACCTTC

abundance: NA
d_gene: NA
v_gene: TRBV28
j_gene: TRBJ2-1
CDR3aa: CASKGSANEQFF
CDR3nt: TGTGCCAGCAAGGGTAGCGCCAATGAGCAGTTCTTC

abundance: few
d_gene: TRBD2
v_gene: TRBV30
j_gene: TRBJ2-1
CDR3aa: CAWSVSRTSDYNEQFF
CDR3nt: TGTGCCTGGAGTGTATCAAGGACTAGCGATTACAATGAGCAGTTCTTC

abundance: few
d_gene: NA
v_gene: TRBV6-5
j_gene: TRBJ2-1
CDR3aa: CASGTDSYNEQFF
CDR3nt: TGTGCCAGCGGAACCGACAGCTACAATGAGCAGTTCTTC

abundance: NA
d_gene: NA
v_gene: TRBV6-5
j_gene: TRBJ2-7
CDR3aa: CASSYFGTREQYF
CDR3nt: TGTGCCAGCAGTTACTTCGGGACACGGGAGCAGTACTTC

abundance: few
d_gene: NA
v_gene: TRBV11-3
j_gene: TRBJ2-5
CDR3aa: CASSLAWGGETQYF
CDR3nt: TGTGCCAGCAGCTTAGCTTGGGGAGGAGAGACCCAGTACTTC

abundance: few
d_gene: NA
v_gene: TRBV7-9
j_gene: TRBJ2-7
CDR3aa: CASSLANREYEQYF
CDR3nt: TGTGCCAGCAGCTTAGCGAACAGAGAGTACGAGCAGTACTTC

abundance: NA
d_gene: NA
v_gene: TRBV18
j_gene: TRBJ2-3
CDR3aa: CASSQLMDTQYF
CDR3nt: TGTGCCAGCTCACAATTAATGGATACGCAGTATTTT